Included here is one TCR beta chain sequence, with context. Its specificity is unknown. The CDR3 sequence is 21 residues long. V trimming: 3 bases; J trimming: 2 bases; junction bases outside the gene matches: 21. Looked up from germline, CDR1 is MNHEY and CDR2 is SMNVEV (reference sequence). These data are taken from a study of cytomegalovirus exposure and HLA in healthy donors. Study-level results: Serostatus for CMV was the only available immune exposure information. Generally TCR sequences proved uncommon, though certain public TCRs appeared in numerous donors. Reportedly, diagnosis of cytomegalovirus status by the classifier showed high specificity and sensitivity. A later analysis, which compared TCR beta chains of equal frequency, found the HLA-associated ones more clonally expanded.

The PCR contained 60 Vbeta and 13 Jbeta primers. The table came from immunoSEQ multiplex PCR; TCRdb's copy has only in-frame clones and leaves some out. The table records under 250,000 clones, 70% to 80% of them present only once. The sequence was obtained from a woman aged 25-40 years in good health and CMV-seronegative. Sequencing used PBMCs. The chain combines TRBV27 with TRBJ2-1; 8 nucleotides align to TRBD2. Here the CDR3 DNA reads TGTGCCAGCAGTTTTCTGTGGCAACTAGCGGACCTAAAGAGGGCCTACAATGAGCAGTTCTTC. This codes for CASSFLWQLADLKRAYNEQFF.